The rows below give T cell receptor beta chains drawn from one sample of a study of T cell responses to AZD1222 COVID-19 vaccine. Clones were sequenced by immunoSEQ multiplex PCR, and TCRdb holds only the in-frame ones, with some missing. The table has approximately 150,000 clones, 85% to 95% seen once. The specimen comprised peripheral blood, sampled on day 0 of AZD1222 vaccination. These receptor sequences come from an adult in good health. The CDR3 runs from the conserved cysteine through the conserved F or W. Each record gives: J gene, V gene, clone size, CDR3 protein. The listing skips clone size in some rows; elsewhere it reads once, few, many or a size class.

>TRBJ2-2|TRBV27|NA
CACRQGGTGELFF
>TRBJ2-2|TRBV5-1|NA
CASRQIEAATGELFF
>TRBJ2-1|TRBV14|once
CASSPQRRAGSYNEQFF
>TRBJ1-5|TRBV19|NA
CASSLGASGNQPQHF
>TRBJ1-4|TRBV11-2|NA
CASSPRFGQNNEKLFF
>TRBJ2-2|TRBV19|NA
CASSSSTSGRAMGELFF
>TRBJ1-6|TRBV3-1/TRBV3-2|few
CASSLWTGGGSPLHF
>TRBJ2-3|TRBV18|NA
CASSNQLASTDTQYF
>TRBJ1-1|TRBV2|once
CASSEALVLNTEAFF
>TRBJ2-1|TRBV7-6|NA
CASSLEPLARYNEQFF
>TRBJ1-2|TRBV30|NA
CAWSVRGLTNYGYTF
>TRBJ2-3|TRBV29-1|NA
CSVEIGDTQYF
>TRBJ1-6|TRBV6-4|NA
CASSDGRATSPLHF
>TRBJ1-4|TRBV12-5|NA
CASGADRDGEKLFF
>TRBJ2-1|TRBV29-1|NA
CSGSSGNYNEQFF
>TRBJ2-7|TRBV6-6|NA
CASSYSSSGDEQYF
>TRBJ2-1|TRBV30|once
CAWKGPVDEFF